This TCR beta chain derives from a study of blood T cell repertoires in COVID-19. Those who participated ranged in age from about 18 to 89 years and resided in 20 to 25 US areas. Recovery among Cohort 3 donors was established by two negative PCRs, clearance, or symptom resolution. As handled by the study authors: Estimates of nucleated cell counts were drawn from the amplification of reference gene primers. TCRdb's copy holds only in-frame clones and misses some; the assay was immunoSEQ multiplex PCR. The V and J calls and the clone size are those of that table, but D and trimming were determined from the DNA. The sample yields 300,000 to 400,000 clones, 85% to 90% seen once. A single count supports this clone. The CDR3 sequence is 14 residues long. Per germline, CDR1 KGHDR and CDR2 SFDVKD. Trimming took 8 bases from V and 4 from J, leaving 16 bases between them.

The specimen was PBMCs or T cells enriched from blood (not recorded which). The V call is TRBV24-1, the J call TRBJ1-2; D uncertain. This TCR came from a woman between 18 and 30 years old who had recovered from COVID-19. The CDR3 DNA follows: TGTGCCACCAAAGCAGAGACTCCCCCCTATGGCTACACCTTC. As protein: CATKAETPPYGYTF.